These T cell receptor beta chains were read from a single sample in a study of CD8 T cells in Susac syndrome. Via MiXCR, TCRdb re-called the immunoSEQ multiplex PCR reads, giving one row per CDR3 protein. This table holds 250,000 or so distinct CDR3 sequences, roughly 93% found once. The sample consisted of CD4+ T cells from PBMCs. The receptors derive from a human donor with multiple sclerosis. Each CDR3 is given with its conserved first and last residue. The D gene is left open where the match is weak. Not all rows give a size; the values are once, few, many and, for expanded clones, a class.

DNA: TGTGCCAGCAGCCAGGCCTGGGACAGGGGTACGGAGACCCAGTACTTC
CDR3: CASSQAWDRGTETQYF
D: TRBD1
V: TRBV4-2
size: -
J: TRBJ2-5

DNA: TGCAGTGCTACCCGACAGGGAGCCACAGATACGCAGTATTTT
CDR3: CSATRQGATDTQYF
D: TRBD1
V: TRBV20-1
size: -
J: TRBJ2-3

DNA: TGTGCCAGCAGTACACCCCGGCGGGCGGGGGGGCCAGATACGCAGTATTTT
CDR3: CASSTPRRAGGPDTQYF
D: TRBD2
V: TRBV2
size: once
J: TRBJ2-3

DNA: TGTGCCAGCAGTGATTTTGGGACAGAAGAGACCCAGTACTTC
CDR3: CASSDFGTEETQYF
D: TRBD1
V: TRBV25-1
size: -
J: TRBJ2-5

DNA: TGCAGTGCTTCCCCCACGGGGATGTATGGCTACACCTTC
CDR3: CSASPTGMYGYTF
D: -
V: TRBV20-1
size: -
J: TRBJ1-2

DNA: TGTGCCAGCACCCAGAAAGGGGGTATGGCCAATGAGCAGTTCTTC
CDR3: CASTQKGGMANEQFF
D: -
V: TRBV25-1
size: -
J: TRBJ2-1

DNA: TGTGCCAGCAGTTACTCGACGGGTGGCGTGTTTTTT
CDR3: CASSYSTGGVFF
D: -
V: TRBV6-2/TRBV6-3
size: few
J: TRBJ1-4

DNA: TGTGCCAGCAGCGCCGACCCGGGACTAGCGGGAGGGCCCGGTGAGCAGTTCTTC
CDR3: CASSADPGLAGGPGEQFF
D: TRBD2
V: TRBV7-3
size: -
J: TRBJ2-1

DNA: TGTGCCACGGAGGACAGTTCAAACATTCAGTACTTC
CDR3: CATEDSSNIQYF
D: -
V: TRBV6-6
size: -
J: TRBJ2-4

DNA: TGTGCCAGCAGTGGACAGGGGGTGTACGAGCAGTACTTC
CDR3: CASSGQGVYEQYF
D: TRBD1
V: TRBV6-4
size: -
J: TRBJ2-7

DNA: TGTGCCAGCAGTCCCCTATACGGGCCAGACCCCCTCCACTTT
CDR3: CASSPLYGPDPLHF
D: -
V: TRBV2
size: -
J: TRBJ1-6

DNA: TGTGCCAGCAGCTTAGACGACAGGCTGGCCGTATCGAACACCGGGGAGCTGTTTTTT
CDR3: CASSLDDRLAVSNTGELFF
D: -
V: TRBV7-9
size: -
J: TRBJ2-2

DNA: TGTGCCAGCAGCCCGGAGGGGAACTATGGCTACACCTTC
CDR3: CASSPEGNYGYTF
D: -
V: TRBV7-3
size: -
J: TRBJ1-2